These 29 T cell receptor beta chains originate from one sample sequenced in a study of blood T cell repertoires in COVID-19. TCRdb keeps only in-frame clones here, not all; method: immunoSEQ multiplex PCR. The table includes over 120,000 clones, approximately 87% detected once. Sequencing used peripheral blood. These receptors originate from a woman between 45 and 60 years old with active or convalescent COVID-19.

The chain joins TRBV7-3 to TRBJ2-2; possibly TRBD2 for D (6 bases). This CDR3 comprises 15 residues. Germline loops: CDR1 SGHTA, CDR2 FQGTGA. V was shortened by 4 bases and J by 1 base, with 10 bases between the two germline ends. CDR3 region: CASSSGGWNTGELFF. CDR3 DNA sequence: TGTGCCAGCAGCTCCGGGGGTTGGAACACCGGGGAGCTGTTTTTT. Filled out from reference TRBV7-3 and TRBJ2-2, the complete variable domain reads GAGVSQTPSNKVTEKGKYVELRCDPISGHTALYWYRQSLGQGPEFLIYFQGTGAADDSGLPNDRFFAVRPEGSVSTLKIQRTERGDSAVYLCASSSGGWNTGELFFGEGSRLTVL.

CDR3 sequence (DNA): TGTGCCAGCAGTGTCTTCCGGTACAATGAGCAGTTCTTC. This translates into CASSVFRYNEQFF. The chain has TRBV12-3 or TRBV12-4 and TRBJ2-1; D ambiguous. Trimming took off 5 bases at V and 4 bases at J, with 9 bases between the two ends. This CDR3 is built from 13 residues.

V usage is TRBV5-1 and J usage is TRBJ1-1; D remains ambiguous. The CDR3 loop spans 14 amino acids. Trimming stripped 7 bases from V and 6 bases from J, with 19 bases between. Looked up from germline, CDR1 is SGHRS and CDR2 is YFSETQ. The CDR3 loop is CASGMEAAWSEAFF. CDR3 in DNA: TGCGCCAGCGGAATGGAGGCAGCTTGGTCTGAAGCTTTCTTT.

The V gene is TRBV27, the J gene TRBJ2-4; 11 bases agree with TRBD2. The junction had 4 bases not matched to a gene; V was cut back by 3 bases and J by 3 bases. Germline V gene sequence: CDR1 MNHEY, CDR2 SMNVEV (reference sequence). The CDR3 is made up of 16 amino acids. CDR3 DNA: TGTGCCAGCAGTTTGACTAGCGGGAAGGACAAAAACATTCAGTACTTC. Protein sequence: CASSLTSGKDKNIQYF.

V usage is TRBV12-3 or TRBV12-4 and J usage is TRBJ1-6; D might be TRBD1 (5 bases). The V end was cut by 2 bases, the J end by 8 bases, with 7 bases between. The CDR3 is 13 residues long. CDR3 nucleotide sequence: TGTGCCAGCAGTTTATCGGGGGATTCACCCCTCCACTTT. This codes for CASSLSGDSPLHF.

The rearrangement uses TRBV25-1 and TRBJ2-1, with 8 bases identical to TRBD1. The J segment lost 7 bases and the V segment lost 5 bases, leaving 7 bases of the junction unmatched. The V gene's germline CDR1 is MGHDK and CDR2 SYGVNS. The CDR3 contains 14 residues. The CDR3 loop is CASSSQGARNEQFF. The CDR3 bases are TGTGCCAGCAGTTCGCAGGGGGCAAGGAATGAGCAGTTCTTC. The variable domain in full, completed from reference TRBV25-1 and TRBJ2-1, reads EADIYQTPRYLVIGTGKKITLECSQTMGHDKMYWYQQDPGMELHLIHYSYGVNSTEKGDLSSESTVSRIRTEHFPLTLESARPSHTSQYLCASSSQGARNEQFFGPGTRLTVL.

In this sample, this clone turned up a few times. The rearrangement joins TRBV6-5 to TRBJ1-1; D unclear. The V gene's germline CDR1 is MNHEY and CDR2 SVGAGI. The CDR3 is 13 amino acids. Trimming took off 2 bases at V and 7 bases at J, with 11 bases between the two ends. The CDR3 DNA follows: TGTGCCAGCAGTTACGCGGGCGAGGGTGAAGCTTTCTTT. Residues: CASSYAGEGEAFF.

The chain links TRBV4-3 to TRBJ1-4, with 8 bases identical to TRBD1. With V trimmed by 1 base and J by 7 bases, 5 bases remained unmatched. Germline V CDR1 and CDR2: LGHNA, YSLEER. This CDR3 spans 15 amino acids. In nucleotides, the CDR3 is TGCGCCAGCAGCCAAGTCCAGGGGGCGGTTGAAAAACTGTTTTTT. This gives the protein CASSQVQGAVEKLFF.

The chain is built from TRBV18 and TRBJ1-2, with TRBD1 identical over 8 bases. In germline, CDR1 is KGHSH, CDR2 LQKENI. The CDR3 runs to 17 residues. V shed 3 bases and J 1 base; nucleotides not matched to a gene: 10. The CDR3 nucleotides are TGTGCCAGCTCACCCTTCGAAGGGGACAGGCTTAACTATGGCTACACCTTC. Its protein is CASSPFEGDRLNYGYTF.

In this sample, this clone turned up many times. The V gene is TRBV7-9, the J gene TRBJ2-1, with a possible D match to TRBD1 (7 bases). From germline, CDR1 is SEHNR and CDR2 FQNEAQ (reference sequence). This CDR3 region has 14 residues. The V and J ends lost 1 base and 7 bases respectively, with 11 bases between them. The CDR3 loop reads CASSLGGDSNEQFF. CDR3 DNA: TGTGCCAGCAGCTTAGGGGGGGACAGTAATGAGCAGTTCTTC.

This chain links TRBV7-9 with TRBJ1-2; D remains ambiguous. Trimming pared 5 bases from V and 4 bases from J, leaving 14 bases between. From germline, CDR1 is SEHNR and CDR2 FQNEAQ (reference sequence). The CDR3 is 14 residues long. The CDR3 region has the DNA TGTGCCAGCAGCCTAGGCGGCGGAATCTATGGCTACACCTTC. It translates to CASSLGGGIYGYTF.

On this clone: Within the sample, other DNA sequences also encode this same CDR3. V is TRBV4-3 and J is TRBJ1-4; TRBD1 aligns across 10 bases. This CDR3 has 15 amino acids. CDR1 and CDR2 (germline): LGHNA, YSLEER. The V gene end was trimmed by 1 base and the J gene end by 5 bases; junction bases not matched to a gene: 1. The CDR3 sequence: CASSQGQGANEKLFF. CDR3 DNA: TGCGCCAGCAGCCAAGGACAGGGGGCGAATGAAAAACTGTTTTTT.

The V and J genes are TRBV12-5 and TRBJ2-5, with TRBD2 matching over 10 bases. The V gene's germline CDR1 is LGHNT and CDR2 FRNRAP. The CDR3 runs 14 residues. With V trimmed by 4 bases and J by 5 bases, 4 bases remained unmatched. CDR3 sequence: CASGSGTSEETQYF. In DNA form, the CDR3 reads TGTGCTAGTGGTTCGGGGACTAGCGAGGAGACCCAGTACTTC. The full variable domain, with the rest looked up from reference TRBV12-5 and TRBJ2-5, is DARVTQTPRHKVTEMGQEVTMRCQPILGHNTVFWYRQTMMQGLELLAYFRNRAPLDDSGMPKDRFSAEMPDATLATLKIQPSEPRDSAVYFCASGSGTSEETQYFGPGTRLLVL.

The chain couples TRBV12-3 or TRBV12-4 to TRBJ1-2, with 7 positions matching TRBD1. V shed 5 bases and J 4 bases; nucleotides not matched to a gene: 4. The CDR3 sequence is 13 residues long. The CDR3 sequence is CASSEGGRYGYTF. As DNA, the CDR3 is TGTGCCAGCAGTGAAGGGGGCCGCTATGGCTACACCTTC.

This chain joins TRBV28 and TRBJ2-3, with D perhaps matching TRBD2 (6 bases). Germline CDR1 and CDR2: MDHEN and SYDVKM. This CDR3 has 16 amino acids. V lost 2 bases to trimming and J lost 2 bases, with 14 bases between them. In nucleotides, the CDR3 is TGTGCCAGCAGTTTAGATAGCGGAGCCTTCACAGATACGCAGTATTTT. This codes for CASSLDSGAFTDTQYF.

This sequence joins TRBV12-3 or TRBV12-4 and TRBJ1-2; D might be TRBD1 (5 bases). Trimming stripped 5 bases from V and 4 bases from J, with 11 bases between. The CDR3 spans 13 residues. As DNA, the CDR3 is TGTGCCAGCAGTCCTCGGGGGACCTATGGCTACACCTTC. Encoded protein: CASSPRGTYGYTF.

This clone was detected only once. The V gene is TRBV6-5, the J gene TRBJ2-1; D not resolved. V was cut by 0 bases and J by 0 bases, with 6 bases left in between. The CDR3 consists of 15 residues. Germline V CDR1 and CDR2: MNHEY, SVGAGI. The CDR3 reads CASSYSPSSYNEQFF. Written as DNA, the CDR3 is TGTGCCAGCAGTTACTCTCCGAGCTCCTACAATGAGCAGTTCTTC.

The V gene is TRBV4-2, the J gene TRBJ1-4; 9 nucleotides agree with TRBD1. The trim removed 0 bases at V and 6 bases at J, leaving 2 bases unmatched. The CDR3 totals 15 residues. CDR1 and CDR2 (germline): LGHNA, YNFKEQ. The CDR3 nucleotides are TGTGCCAGCAGCCAAGATACAGGGGGCTATGAAAAACTGTTTTTT. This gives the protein CASSQDTGGYEKLFF.

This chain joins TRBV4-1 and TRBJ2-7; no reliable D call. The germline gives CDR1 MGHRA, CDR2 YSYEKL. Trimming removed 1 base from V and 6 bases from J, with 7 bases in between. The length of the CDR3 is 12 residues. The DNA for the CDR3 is TGCGCCAGCAGCCAAGCCAGAGGCGAGCAGTACTTC. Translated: CASSQARGEQYF.

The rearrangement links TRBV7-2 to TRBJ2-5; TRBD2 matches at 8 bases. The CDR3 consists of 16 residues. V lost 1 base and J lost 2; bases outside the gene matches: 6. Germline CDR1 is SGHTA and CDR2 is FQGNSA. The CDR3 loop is CASSLGQRGPQETQYF. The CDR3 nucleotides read TGTGCCAGCAGCTTAGGTCAGCGGGGGCCTCAAGAGACCCAGTACTTC.

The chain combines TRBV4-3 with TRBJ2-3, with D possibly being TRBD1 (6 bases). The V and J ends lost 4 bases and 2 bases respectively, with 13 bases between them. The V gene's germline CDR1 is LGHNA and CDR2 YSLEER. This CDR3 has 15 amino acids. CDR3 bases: TGCGCCAGCAGCCGCAGGGGCCCCTCCACAGATACGCAGTATTTT. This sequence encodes CASSRRGPSTDTQYF.

The CDR3 DNA reads as TGTGCCAGCAGCTCGGGACTTCTACAAGAGACCCAGTACTTC. It codes for CASSSGLLQETQYF. The V and J genes are TRBV7-2 and TRBJ2-5, with a tentative D call TRBD2 (6 bases). Trimming stripped 4 bases from V and 2 bases from J, with 11 bases between. This CDR3 spans 14 amino acids. Germline V gives CDR1 SGHTA, CDR2 FQGNSA.

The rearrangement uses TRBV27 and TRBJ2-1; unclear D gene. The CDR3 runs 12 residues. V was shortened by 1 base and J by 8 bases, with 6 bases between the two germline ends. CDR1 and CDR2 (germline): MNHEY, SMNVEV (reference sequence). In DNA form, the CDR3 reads TGTGCCAGCAGTTTATTGGGCGATGAGCAGTTCTTC. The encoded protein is CASSLLGDEQFF.

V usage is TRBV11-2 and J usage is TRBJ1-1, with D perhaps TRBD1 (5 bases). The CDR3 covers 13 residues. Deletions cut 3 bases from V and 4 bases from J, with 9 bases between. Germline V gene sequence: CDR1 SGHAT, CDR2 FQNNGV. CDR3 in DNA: TGTGCCAGCAGCTTGGAGGGGCGCACTGAAGCTTTCTTT. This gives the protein CASSLEGRTEAFF. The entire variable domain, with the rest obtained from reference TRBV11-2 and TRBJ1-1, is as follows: EAGVAQSPRYKIIEKRQSVAFWCNPISGHATLYWYQQILGQGPKLLIQFQNNGVVDDSQLPKDRFSAERLKGVDSTLKIQPAKLEDSAVYLCASSLEGRTEAFFGQGTRLTVV.

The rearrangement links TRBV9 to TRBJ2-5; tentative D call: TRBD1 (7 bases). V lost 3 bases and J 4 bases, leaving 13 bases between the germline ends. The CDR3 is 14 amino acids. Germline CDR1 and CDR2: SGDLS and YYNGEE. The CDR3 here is CASSARQGGETQYF. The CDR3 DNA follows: TGTGCCAGCAGCGCCAGACAGGGAGGAGAGACCCAGTACTTC. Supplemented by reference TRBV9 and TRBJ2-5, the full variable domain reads DSGVTQTPKHLITATGQRVTLRCSPRSGDLSVYWYQQSLDQGLQFLIQYYNGEERAKGNILERFSAQQFPDLHSELNLSSLELGDSALYFCASSARQGGETQYFGPGTRLLVL.

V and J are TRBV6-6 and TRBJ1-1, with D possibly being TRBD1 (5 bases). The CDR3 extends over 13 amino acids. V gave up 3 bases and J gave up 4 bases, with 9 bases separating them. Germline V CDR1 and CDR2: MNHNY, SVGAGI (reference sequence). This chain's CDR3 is CASSYERGTEAFF. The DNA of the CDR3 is TGTGCCAGCAGTTATGAAAGGGGCACTGAAGCTTTCTTT.

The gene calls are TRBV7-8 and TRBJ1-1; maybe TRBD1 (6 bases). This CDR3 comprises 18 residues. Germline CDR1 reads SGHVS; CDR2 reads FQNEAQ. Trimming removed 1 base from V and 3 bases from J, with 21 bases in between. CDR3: CASSLEEAGALKYTEAFF. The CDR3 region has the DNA TGTGCCAGCAGCTTAGAGGAGGCGGGGGCGCTAAAATACACTGAAGCTTTCTTT. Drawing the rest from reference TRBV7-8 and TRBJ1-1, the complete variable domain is GAGVSQSPRYKVAKRGQDVALRCDPISGHVSLFWYQQALGQGPEFLTYFQNEAQLDKSGLPSDRFFAERPEGSVSTLKIQRTQQEDSAVYLCASSLEEAGALKYTEAFFGQGTRLTVV.

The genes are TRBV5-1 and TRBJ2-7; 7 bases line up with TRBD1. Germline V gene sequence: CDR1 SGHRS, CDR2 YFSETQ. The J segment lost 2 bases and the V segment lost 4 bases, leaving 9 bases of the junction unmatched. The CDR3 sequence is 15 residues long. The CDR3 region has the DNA TGCGCCAGCAGCATCTTAGGACAGGCCGCCTACGAGCAGTACTTC. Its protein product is CASSILGQAAYEQYF.

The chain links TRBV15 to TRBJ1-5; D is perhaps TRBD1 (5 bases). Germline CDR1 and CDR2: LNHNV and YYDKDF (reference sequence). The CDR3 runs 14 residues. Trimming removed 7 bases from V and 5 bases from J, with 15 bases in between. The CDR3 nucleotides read TGTGCCACCACCGGGACCGGGGGATATCAGCCCCAGCATTTT. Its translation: CATTGTGGYQPQHF. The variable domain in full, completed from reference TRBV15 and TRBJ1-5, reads DAMVIQNPRYQVTQFGKPVTLSCSQTLNHNVMYWYQQKSSQAPKLLFHYYDKDFNNEADTPDNFQSRRPNTSFCFLDIRSPGLGDTAMYLCATTGTGGYQPQHFGDGTRLSIL.